This T cell receptor beta chain derives from a study of blood T cell repertoires in COVID-19. Study at large: Researchers got acute and convalescent COVID-19 samples from the United States, Italy and Spain. T cells, B-cell-depleted T cells, or PBMCs supplied cDNA or gDNA.

Germline lookup yields CDR1 MNHEY and CDR2 SVGAGI. The CDR3 sequence is 13 residues long. V lost 5 bases and J 2 bases, leaving 9 bases between the germline ends. In the source study's methods: Estimation of nucleated cell counts was performed using reference gene primer amplification. Sequencing was performed with immunoSEQ multiplex PCR; in TCRdb, only in-frame clones are kept and a portion is missing. For V, J and clone size, that table is used; D and trimming come from the DNA. The sample holds roughly 90,000 clones, around four fifths seen once. Sequencing was done on a sample of peripheral blood. The TCR originated in a woman aged 80 or over with active or convalescent COVID-19. The chain has TRBV6-5 and TRBJ1-1, with D perhaps TRBD1 (6 bases). The DNA for the CDR3 is TGTGCCAGCAGTATACAGGGTAACACTGAAGCTTTCTTT. Translation: CASSIQGNTEAFF.